The 3 T cell receptor beta chains given below trace back to one sample, sequenced in a study of blood T cell repertoires in COVID-19. TCRdb keeps only in-frame clones here, not all; method: immunoSEQ multiplex PCR. The profile shows 200,000 or so clones, roughly four fifths of them singletons. Specimen: PBMCs or T cells enriched from blood (not recorded which). These receptors were taken from a middle-aged woman with acute COVID-19.

The chain employs TRBV5-5 and TRBJ1-5; maybe TRBD1 (5 bases). Germline V gene data show CDR1 as SGHKS and CDR2 as YYEKEE (reference sequence). V lost 0 bases, J lost 6 bases, and 13 bases lay in between. The CDR3 length is 15 residues. CDR3 in DNA: TGTGCCAGCAGCTTGGGGGGCGTCAACGCTCAGCCCCAGCATTTT. It translates to CASSLGGVNAQPQHF.

The V gene is TRBV28, the J gene TRBJ2-7; 9 bases are shared with TRBD2. This CDR3 spans 16 amino acids. CDR1 is MDHEN, CDR2 SYDVKM, per germline. J lost 4 bases, V lost 2 bases, and 9 bases had no gene match. CDR3 coding DNA: TGTGCCAGCAGTTTAGACGGCCTAGCGGGACATTACGAGCAGTACTTC. Amino acids: CASSLDGLAGHYEQYF.

This clone was recorded only once. The V and J genes are TRBV6-2 or TRBV6-3 and TRBJ2-1, with unresolved D. V lost 5 bases and J 12 bases, leaving 11 bases between the germline ends. CDR1 MNHEY and CDR2 SVGEGT come from the germline V gene. The CDR3 is 11 residues long. In nucleotides, the CDR3 is TGTGCCAGCAGTCAGACTTTTGTGCAGTTCTTC. This translates into CASSQTFVQFF.